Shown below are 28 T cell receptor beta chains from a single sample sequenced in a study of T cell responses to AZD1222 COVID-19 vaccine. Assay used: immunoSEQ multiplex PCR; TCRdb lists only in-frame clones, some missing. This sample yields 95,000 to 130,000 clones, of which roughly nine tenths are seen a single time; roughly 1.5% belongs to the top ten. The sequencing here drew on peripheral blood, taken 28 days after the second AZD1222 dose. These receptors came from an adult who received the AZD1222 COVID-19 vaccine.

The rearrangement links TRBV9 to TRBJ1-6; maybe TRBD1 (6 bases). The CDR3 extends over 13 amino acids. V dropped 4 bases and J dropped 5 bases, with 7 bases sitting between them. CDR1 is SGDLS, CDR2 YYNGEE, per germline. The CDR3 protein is CASSKGDNSPLHF. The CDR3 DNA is TGTGCCAGCAGCAAGGGGGATAATTCACCCCTCCACTTT. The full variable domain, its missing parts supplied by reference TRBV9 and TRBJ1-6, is DSGVTQTPKHLITATGQRVTLRCSPRSGDLSVYWYQQSLDQGLQFLIQYYNGEERAKGNILERFSAQQFPDLHSELNLSSLELGDSALYFCASSKGDNSPLHFGNGTRLTVT.

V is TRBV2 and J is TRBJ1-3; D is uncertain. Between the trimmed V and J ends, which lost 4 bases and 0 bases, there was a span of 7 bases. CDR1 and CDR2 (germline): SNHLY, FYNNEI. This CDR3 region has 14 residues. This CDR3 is CASSGTSSGNTIYF. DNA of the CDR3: TGTGCCAGCAGTGGGACGAGCTCTGGAAACACCATATATTTT.

The CDR3 DNA sequence: TGTGCCAGCAGTCCTCGGGGGACACCGAACACTGAAGCTTTCTTT. Translation: CASSPRGTPNTEAFF. This chain links TRBV6-5 with TRBJ1-1, with D tentatively TRBD1 (6 bases). V lost 5 bases to trimming and J lost 1 base, with 14 bases between them. The CDR3 sequence is 15 residues long. Germline CDR1 is MNHEY and CDR2 is SVGAGI.

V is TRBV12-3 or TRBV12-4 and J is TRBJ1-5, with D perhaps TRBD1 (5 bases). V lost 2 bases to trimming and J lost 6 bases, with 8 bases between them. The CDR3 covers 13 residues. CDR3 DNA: TGTGCCAGCAGTTTATCGGGGCGTCAGCCCCAGCATTTT. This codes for CASSLSGRQPQHF.

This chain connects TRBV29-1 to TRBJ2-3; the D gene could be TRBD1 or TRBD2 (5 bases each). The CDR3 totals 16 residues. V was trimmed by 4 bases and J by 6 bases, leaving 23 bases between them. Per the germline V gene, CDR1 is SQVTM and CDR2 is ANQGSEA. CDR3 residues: CSVALGAGPRSDTQYF. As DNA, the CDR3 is TGCAGCGTTGCCCTCGGGGCAGGACCCCGGTCTGATACGCAGTATTTT.

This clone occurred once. This chain's CDR3 is CASSLGTGDFTDTQYF. The CDR3 DNA sequence: TGTGCCAGCAGCCTTGGGACAGGGGACTTCACAGATACGCAGTATTTT. This chain joins TRBV9 and TRBJ2-3; 10 nucleotides match TRBD1. Germline assignment: CDR1 SGDLS and CDR2 YYNGEE. This CDR3 comprises 16 residues. Trimming cost V 4 bases and J 2 bases; bases outside gene matches: 7.

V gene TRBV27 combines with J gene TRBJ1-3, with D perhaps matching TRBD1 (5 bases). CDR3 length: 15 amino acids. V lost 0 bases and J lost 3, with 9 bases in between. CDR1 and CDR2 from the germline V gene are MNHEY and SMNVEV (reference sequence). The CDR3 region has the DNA TGTGCCAGCAGTTTATCAAAAGGGGATGGAAACACCATATATTTT. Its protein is CASSLSKGDGNTIYF.

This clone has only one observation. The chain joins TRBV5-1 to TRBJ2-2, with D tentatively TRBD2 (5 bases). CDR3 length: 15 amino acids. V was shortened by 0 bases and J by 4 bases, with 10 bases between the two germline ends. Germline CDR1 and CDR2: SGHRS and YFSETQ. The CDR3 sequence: CASSLVTAGTGELFF. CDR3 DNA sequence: TGCGCCAGCAGCTTGGTCACGGCGGGCACCGGGGAGCTGTTTTTT.

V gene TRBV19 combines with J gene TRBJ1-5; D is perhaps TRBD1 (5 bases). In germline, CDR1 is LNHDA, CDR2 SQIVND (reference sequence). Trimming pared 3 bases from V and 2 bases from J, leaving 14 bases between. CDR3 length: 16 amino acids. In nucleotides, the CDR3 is TGTGCCAGTAGTATTAATGGAGGGGAGGGCAATCAGCCCCAGCATTTT. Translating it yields CASSINGGEGNQPQHF.

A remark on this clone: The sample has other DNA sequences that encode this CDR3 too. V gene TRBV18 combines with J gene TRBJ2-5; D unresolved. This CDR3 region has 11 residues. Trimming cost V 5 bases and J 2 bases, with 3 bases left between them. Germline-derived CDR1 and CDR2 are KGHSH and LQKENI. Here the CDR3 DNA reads TGTGCCAGCTCATCTCAAGAGACCCAGTACTTC. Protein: CASSSQETQYF.

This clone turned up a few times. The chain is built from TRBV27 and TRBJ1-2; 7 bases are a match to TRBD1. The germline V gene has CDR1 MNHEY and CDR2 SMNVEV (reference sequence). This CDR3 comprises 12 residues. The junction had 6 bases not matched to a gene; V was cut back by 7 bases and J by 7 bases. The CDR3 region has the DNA TGTGCCAGCAAAGAGACAGGGTTTGGCTACACCTTC. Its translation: CASKETGFGYTF.

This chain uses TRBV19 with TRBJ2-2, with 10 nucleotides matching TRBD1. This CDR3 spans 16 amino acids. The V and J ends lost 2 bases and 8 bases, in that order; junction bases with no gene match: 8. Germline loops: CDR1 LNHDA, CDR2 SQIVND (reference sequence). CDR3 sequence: CASSILGQGNKGELFF. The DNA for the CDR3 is TGTGCCAGTAGTATATTGGGACAGGGGAACAAGGGGGAGCTGTTTTTT. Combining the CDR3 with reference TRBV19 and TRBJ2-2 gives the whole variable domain DGGITQSPKYLFRKEGQNVTLSCEQNLNHDAMYWYRQDPGQGLRLIYYSQIVNDFQKGDIAEGYSVSREKKESFPLTVTSAQKNPTAFYLCASSILGQGNKGELFFGEGSRLTVL.

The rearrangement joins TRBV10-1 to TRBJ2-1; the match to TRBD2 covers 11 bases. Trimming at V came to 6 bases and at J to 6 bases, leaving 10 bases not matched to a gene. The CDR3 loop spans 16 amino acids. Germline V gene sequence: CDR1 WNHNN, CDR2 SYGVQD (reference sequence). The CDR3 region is CASSDELAGGSNEQFF. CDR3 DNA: TGCGCCAGCAGCGACGAGCTAGCGGGAGGTAGCAATGAGCAGTTCTTC.

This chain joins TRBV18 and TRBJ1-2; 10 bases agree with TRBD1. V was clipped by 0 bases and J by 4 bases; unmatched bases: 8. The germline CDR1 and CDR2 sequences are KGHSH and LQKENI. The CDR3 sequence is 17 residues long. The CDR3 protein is CASSPPWSGTGAYGYTF. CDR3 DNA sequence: TGTGCCAGCTCACCACCCTGGTCCGGGACAGGGGCCTATGGCTACACCTTC.

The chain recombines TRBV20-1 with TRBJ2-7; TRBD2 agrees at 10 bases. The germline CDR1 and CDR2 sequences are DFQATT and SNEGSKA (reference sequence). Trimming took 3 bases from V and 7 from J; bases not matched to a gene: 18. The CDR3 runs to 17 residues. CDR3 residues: CSASVTSWLAGVGEQYF. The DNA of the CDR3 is TGCAGTGCTAGTGTGACCTCCTGGCTAGCGGGAGTGGGGGAGCAGTACTTC.

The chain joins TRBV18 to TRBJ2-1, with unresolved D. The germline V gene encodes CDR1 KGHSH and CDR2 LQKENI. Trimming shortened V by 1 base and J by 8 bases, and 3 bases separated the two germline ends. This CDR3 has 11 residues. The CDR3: CASSPQDEQFF. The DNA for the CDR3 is TGTGCCAGCTCACCACAAGATGAGCAGTTCTTC.

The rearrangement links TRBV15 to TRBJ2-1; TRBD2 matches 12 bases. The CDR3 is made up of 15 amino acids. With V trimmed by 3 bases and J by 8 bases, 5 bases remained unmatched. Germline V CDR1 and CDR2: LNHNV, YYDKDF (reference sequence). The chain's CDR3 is CATSSGLAGSYEQFF. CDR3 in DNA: TGTGCCACCAGCAGCGGACTAGCGGGAAGCTATGAGCAGTTCTTC.

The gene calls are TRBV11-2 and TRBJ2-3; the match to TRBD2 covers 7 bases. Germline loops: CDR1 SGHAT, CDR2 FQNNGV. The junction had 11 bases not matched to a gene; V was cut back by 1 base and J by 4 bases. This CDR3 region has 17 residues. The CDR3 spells CASSLVPWAGESDTQYF. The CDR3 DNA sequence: TGTGCCAGCAGCTTAGTTCCTTGGGCGGGAGAATCAGATACGCAGTATTTT.

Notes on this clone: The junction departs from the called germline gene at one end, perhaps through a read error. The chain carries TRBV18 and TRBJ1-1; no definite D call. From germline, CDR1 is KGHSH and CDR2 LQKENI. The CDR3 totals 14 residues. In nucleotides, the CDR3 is TGTGCCAGCTCAATTGGGATTTCAGACTTCCGTATCAACTTT. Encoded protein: CASSIGISDFRINF.

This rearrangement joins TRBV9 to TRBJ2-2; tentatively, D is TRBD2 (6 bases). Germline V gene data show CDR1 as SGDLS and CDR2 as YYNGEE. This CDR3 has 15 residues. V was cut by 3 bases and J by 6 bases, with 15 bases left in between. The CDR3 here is CASSGSGEGPGELFF. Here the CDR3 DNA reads TGTGCCAGCAGCGGATCGGGAGAGGGGCCCGGGGAGCTGTTTTTT.

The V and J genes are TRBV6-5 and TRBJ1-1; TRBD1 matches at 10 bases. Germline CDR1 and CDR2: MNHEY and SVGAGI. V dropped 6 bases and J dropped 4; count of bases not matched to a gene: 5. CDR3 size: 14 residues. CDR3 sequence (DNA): TGTGCCAGCAGACTGACAGGGGGCACCACTGAAGCTTTCTTT. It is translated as CASRLTGGTTEAFF.

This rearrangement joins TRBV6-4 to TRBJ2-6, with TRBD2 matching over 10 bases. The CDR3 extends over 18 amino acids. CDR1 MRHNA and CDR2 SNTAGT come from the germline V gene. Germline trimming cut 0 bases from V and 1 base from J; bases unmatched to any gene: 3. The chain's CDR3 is CASSDSPSGSSGANVLTF. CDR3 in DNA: TGTGCCAGCAGTGACTCTCCTAGCGGGAGTTCTGGGGCCAACGTCCTGACTTTC.

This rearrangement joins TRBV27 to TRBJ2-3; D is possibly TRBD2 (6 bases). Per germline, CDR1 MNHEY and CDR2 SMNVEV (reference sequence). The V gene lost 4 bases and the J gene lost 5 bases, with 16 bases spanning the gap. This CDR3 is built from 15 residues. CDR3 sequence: CASSSPRRRGDTQYF. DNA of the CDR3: TGTGCCAGCAGTTCCCCTCGGAGGAGGGGAGATACGCAGTATTTT.

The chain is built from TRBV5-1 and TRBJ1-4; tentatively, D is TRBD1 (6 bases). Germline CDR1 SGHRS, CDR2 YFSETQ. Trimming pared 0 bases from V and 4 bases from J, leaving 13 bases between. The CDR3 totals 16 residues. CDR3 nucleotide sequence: TGCGCCAGCAGCTTGGGAAATGGACAGAGTAATGAAAAACTGTTTTTT. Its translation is CASSLGNGQSNEKLFF.

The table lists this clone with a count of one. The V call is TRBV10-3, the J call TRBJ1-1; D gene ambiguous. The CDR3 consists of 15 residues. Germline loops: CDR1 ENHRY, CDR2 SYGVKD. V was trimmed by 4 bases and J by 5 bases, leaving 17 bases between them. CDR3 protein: CAISAYGPQGTEAFF. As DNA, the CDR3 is TGTGCCATCAGTGCCTACGGGCCCCAAGGGACTGAAGCTTTCTTT.

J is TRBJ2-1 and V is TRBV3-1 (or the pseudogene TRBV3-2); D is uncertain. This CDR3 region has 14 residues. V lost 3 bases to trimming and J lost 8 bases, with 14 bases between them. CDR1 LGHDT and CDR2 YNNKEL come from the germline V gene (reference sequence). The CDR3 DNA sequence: TGTGCCAGCAGCCAGGTGATCCTAGGCGATGAGCAGTTCTTC. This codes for CASSQVILGDEQFF.

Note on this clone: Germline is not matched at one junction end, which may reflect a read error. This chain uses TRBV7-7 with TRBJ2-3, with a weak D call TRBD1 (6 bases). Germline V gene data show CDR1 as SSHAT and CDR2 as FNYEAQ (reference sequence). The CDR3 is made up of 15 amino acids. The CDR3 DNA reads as TGTGCTAGCAGCTTAACCGACAGGAGCACAGATACGCAGTATTTT. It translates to CASSLTDRSTDTQYF.

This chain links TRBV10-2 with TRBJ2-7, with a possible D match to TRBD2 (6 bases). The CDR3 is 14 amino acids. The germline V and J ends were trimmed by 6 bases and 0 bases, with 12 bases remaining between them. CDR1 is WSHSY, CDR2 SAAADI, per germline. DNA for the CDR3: TGCGCCAGCAGGGGGGGAGCTAACTCCTACGAGCAGTACTTC. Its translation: CASRGGANSYEQYF.